The 9 T cell receptor beta chains below come from one sample, sequenced in a study of identical twins. TCRdb reprocessed the 5' RACE reads via MiXCR and lists one record per CDR3 protein. The sample lists 570,000 or so distinct CDR3 sequences, more than 9% occurring once. The same sample was also studied in work on yellow fever vaccine responses in identical twins.

The sequencing sample was made of PBMCs. These TCRs come from a woman under 30 in good health.

In this sample, this clonotype turned up a few times. V gene TRBV20-1 combines with J gene TRBJ2-2, with a tentative D call TRBD1 (6 bases). There are 16 residues in the CDR3. Germline V gene data show CDR1 as DFQATT and CDR2 as SNEGSKA (reference sequence). V lost 0 bases and J 0 bases, leaving 11 bases between the germline ends. CDR3 sequence (DNA): TGCAGTGCTAGAGATTCTAGGACAGCGAACACCGGGGAGCTGTTTTTT. This sequence encodes CSARDSRTANTGELFF.

This clonotype was seen ten or more times. This chain links TRBV12-3 or TRBV12-4 with TRBJ1-1; D unclear. The CDR3 extends over 15 amino acids. The V end was cut by 7 bases, the J end by 2 bases, with 17 bases between. CDR3 sequence reads: CASTQQASLNTEAFF. The CDR3 nucleotides are TGTGCCAGCACTCAGCAGGCTTCCCTTAACACTGAAGCTTTCTTT.

The chain joins TRBV7-9 to TRBJ2-6, with D possibly being TRBD1 or TRBD2 (5 bases each). Germline CDR1 and CDR2: SEHNR and FQNEAQ (reference sequence). Trimming cost V 1 base and J 0 bases, with 7 bases left between them. The length of the CDR3 is 16 residues. The CDR3 here is CASSLDGGSGANVLTF. The CDR3 DNA follows: TGTGCCAGCAGCTTAGATGGGGGCTCTGGGGCCAACGTCCTGACTTTC.

V usage is TRBV6-5 and J usage is TRBJ2-3; D possibly uses TRBD1 or TRBD2 (6 bases each). Germline CDR1 and CDR2: MNHEY and SVGAGI. CDR3 length equals 11 residues. The germline V and J ends were trimmed by 10 bases and 9 bases, with 14 bases remaining between them. Here the CDR3 DNA reads TGTGCCACGGGAGTGGGGGGCACGCAGTATTTT. Encoded protein: CATGVGGTQYF.

The J gene is TRBJ2-1, the V gene TRBV15; D possibly corresponds to TRBD2 (6 bases). Germline V lookup: CDR1 LNHNV, CDR2 YYDKDF (reference sequence). This CDR3 comprises 17 residues. V lost 0 bases to trimming and J lost 3 bases, with 15 bases between them. In DNA form, the CDR3 reads TGTGCCACCAGCAGAGATAGAACTAGCTGGATCTACAATGAGCAGTTCTTC. This encodes CATSRDRTSWIYNEQFF.

The rearrangement links TRBV7-8 to TRBJ2-6; no clear D gene. The V gene lost 7 bases and the J gene lost 0 bases, with 7 bases spanning the gap. The V gene's germline CDR1 is SGHVS and CDR2 FQNEAQ. This CDR3 contains 14 residues. The CDR3 DNA is TGTGCCAGCATGAGCAGCTCTGGGGCCAACGTCCTGACTTTC. It is translated as CASMSSSGANVLTF.

This clonotype appeared a few times. One base away lies a much larger clone, so this may be a sequencing read error. V and J are TRBV2 and TRBJ2-2, with D hard to call. Germline V gene sequence: CDR1 SNHLY, CDR2 FYNNEI. V gave up 6 bases and J gave up 5 bases, with 10 bases separating them. The CDR3 consists of 13 residues. In DNA, the CDR3 is TGTGCCAGCAGGGAATCCCGGACCGGGGAGCTGTTTTTT. Translating gives CASRESRTGELFF.

This chain uses TRBV7-2 with TRBJ2-3, with D perhaps matching TRBD1 (5 bases). The ends were cut back, 9 bases at V and 0 bases at J, with 13 bases in the middle. This CDR3 has 14 residues. The V gene's germline CDR1 is SGHTA and CDR2 FQGNSA. The chain's CDR3 is CASEGEDSTDTQYF. In nucleotides, the CDR3 is TGTGCCAGTGAAGGGGAAGATAGCACAGATACGCAGTATTTT.

The rearrangement joins TRBV5-1 to TRBJ2-2, with 8 bases aligning to TRBD1. This CDR3 has 17 residues. With 4 bases clipped from V and 0 bases from J, the junction kept 8 bases outside the gene matches. The germline V gene has CDR1 SGHRS and CDR2 YFSETQ. CDR3 in amino acids: CASSPPGTGTNTGELFF. CDR3 bases: TGCGCCAGCAGCCCACCCGGGACAGGCACGAACACCGGGGAGCTGTTTTTT.